Described below is a single T cell receptor beta chain sequence and its context. The antigen is unknown. This sample was taken from a study of cytomegalovirus exposure and HLA in healthy donors. General study findings and limits: Follow-up analysis later connected one missense variant in DCLRE1C with trimming of TCR beta V- and J-genes. Only CMV serostatus was available as immune exposure information.

The study ran its PCR with 60 Vbeta and 13 Jbeta primers. Method: immunoSEQ multiplex PCR; TCRdb's copy keeps in-frame clones and lacks some. Here the sample spans roughly 110,000 clones, around 67% being singletons. Germline CDR1 is MNHNY and CDR2 is SVGAGI (reference sequence). Trimming took off 7 bases at V and 2 bases at J, with 15 bases between the two ends. The CDR3 is 15 amino acids. Sequenced sample: PBMCs. This TCR came from a woman in her thirties or forties in good health and CMV-seropositive. The rearrangement links TRBV6-6 to TRBJ1-5; no clear D gene. The CDR3 is CASTGSTGGNQPQHF. The CDR3 nucleotides read TGTGCCAGCACTGGTTCCACCGGAGGCAATCAGCCCCAGCATTTT.